These 16 T cell receptor beta chains share one sample of origin, sequenced in a study of T cell responses to AZD1222 COVID-19 vaccine. Some clones are missing from TCRdb's copy, which holds only in-frame ones; the method was immunoSEQ multiplex PCR. Found here are around 120,000 clones, 80% to 90% of them singletons; the top ten hold 1.6%. The sample here was peripheral blood, taken on day 0 of AZD1222 vaccination. The origin of the receptors is an adult in good health.

This chain uses TRBV6-6 with TRBJ1-3; 7 bases line up with TRBD1. The CDR3 is 14 residues long. With V trimmed by 9 bases and J by 2 bases, 7 bases remained unmatched. Germline values: CDR1 MNHNY, CDR2 SVGAGI (reference sequence). The CDR3 region has the DNA TGTGCCAGTCCCCTTACAGGGGCTGGAAACACCATATATTTT. Residues: CASPLTGAGNTIYF.

The sample holds one count of this clone. CDR3 sequence: CASNTMRGSSPLHF. In DNA, the CDR3 is TGTGCCAGCAACACCATGAGGGGATCGTCACCCCTCCACTTT. This chain connects TRBV3-1 (or the pseudogene TRBV3-2) to TRBJ1-6, with D perhaps TRBD1 (5 bases). Per the germline V gene, CDR1 is LGHDT and CDR2 is YNNKEL (reference sequence). The CDR3 spans 14 residues. The V end lost 7 bases, the J end lost 10 bases, and 17 bases lay between the germline ends.

The chain links TRBV7-6 to TRBJ1-2; D is perhaps TRBD1 (5 bases). This CDR3 contains 15 residues. V was clipped by 1 base and J by 8 bases, with 17 bases between them. Germline CDR1 SGHVS, CDR2 FNYEAQ. CDR3 nucleotide sequence: TGTGCCAGCAGCTTAGGCCCCCGGGGGGGAGAGGGCTACACCTTC. Translation gives CASSLGPRGGEGYTF.

This sequence joins TRBV12-5 and TRBJ1-2; a possible D gene is TRBD1 (5 bases). The CDR3 length is 15 residues. The V and J ends lost 1 base and 7 bases respectively, with 16 bases between them. Looked up from germline, CDR1 is LGHNT and CDR2 is FRNRAP. The CDR3 is CASGLDSRKGLGYTF. Written as DNA, the CDR3 is TGTGCTAGTGGTTTGGACAGTAGGAAGGGACTTGGCTACACCTTC.

This clone appeared a single time. The CDR3 spells CASSTQGASVLFF. The CDR3 DNA reads as TGTGCCAGCAGTACGCAGGGGGCCTCTGTACTGTTTTTT. The rearrangement uses TRBV5-5 and TRBJ1-4, with TRBD1 matching 8 bases. Trimming at V came to 5 bases and at J to 13 bases, leaving 10 bases not matched to a gene. This CDR3 contains 13 residues. Germline values: CDR1 SGHKS, CDR2 YYEKEE (reference sequence).

This clone has a single count. The chain links TRBV19 to TRBJ1-1; 10 bases map to TRBD1. There are 13 residues in the CDR3. CDR1 is LNHDA and CDR2 is SQIVND in the germline V gene (reference sequence). V shed 5 bases and J 6 bases; nucleotides not matched to a gene: 3. This chain's CDR3 is CASSDRGRSEAFF. Written as DNA, the CDR3 is TGTGCCAGTAGTGACAGGGGGCGTTCTGAAGCTTTCTTT.

V is TRBV7-2 and J is TRBJ2-7; 10 bases match TRBD2. V shed 4 bases and J 0 bases; nucleotides not matched to a gene: 6. Germline CDR1 and CDR2: SGHTA and FQGNSA. This CDR3 region has 16 residues. Written as DNA, the CDR3 is TGTGCCAGCAGCTACCGGACTAGCGGAGGCTCCTACGAGCAGTACTTC. As protein: CASSYRTSGGSYEQYF. The whole variable domain, remainder taken from reference TRBV7-2 and TRBJ2-7, is GAGVSQSPSNKVTEKGKDVELRCDPISGHTALYWYRQSLGQGLEFLIYFQGNSAPDKSGLPSDRFSAERTGGSVSTLTIQRTQQEDSAVYLCASSYRTSGGSYEQYFGPGTRLTVT.

The chain is built from TRBV20-1 and TRBJ1-2, with D perhaps TRBD1 (5 bases). This CDR3 comprises 14 residues. V was clipped by 6 bases and J by 4 bases, with 18 bases between them. Germline V gene sequence: CDR1 DFQATT, CDR2 SNEGSKA (reference sequence). The CDR3 nucleotides read TGCAGTGCGAGTCCGAGACAGACGGCCTATGGCTACACCTTC. Its translation: CSASPRQTAYGYTF.

The chain recombines TRBV5-1 with TRBJ1-2, with D unclear. This CDR3 contains 13 residues. The germline V gene encodes CDR1 SGHRS and CDR2 YFSETQ. The V end lost 0 bases, the J end lost 4 bases, and 7 bases lay between the germline ends. The CDR3 reads CASSLDRIYGYTF. The CDR3 DNA reads as TGCGCCAGCAGCTTGGATAGAATCTATGGCTACACCTTC.

V gene TRBV2 combines with J gene TRBJ2-5, with 9 bases that match TRBD1. After removal of 3 bases from V and 0 bases from J, the junction contained 2 bases not matched to a gene. This CDR3 is 15 amino acids long. Germline lookup yields CDR1 SNHLY and CDR2 FYNNEI. In nucleotides, the CDR3 is TGTGCCAGCAGTGAGGACAGGGGCTACCAAGAGACCCAGTACTTC. It encodes CASSEDRGYQETQYF.

The chain couples TRBV7-2 to TRBJ2-4, with D uncertain. The ends were cut back, 1 base at V and 10 bases at J, with 8 bases in the middle. Germline CDR1 reads SGHTA; CDR2 reads FQGNSA. CDR3 size: 12 residues. The CDR3 sequence: CASSLEASIQYF. The CDR3 nucleotides are TGTGCCAGCAGCTTAGAGGCGAGTATTCAGTACTTC.

The genes are TRBV7-3 and TRBJ2-3; D might be TRBD2 (7 bases). Germline values: CDR1 SGHTA, CDR2 FQGTGA. The CDR3 runs to 13 residues. V lost 9 bases to trimming and J lost 9 bases, with 19 bases between them. The CDR3: CASAGATGLTQYF. For the CDR3, the DNA is TGTGCCAGTGCGGGGGCAACTGGTTTGACGCAGTATTTT.

The rearrangement links TRBV30 to TRBJ2-3, with 8 bases matching TRBD2. Germline trimming cut 7 bases from V and 0 bases from J; bases unmatched to any gene: 6. This CDR3 comprises 14 residues. Germline V gives CDR1 GTSNPN, CDR2 SVGIG (reference sequence). The chain's CDR3 is CASRGGPSTDTQYF. Written as DNA, the CDR3 is TGTGCCTCCCGGGGGGGGCCTAGCACAGATACGCAGTATTTT.

The gene calls are TRBV15 and TRBJ2-6; D unresolved. CDR1 is LNHNV and CDR2 is YYDKDF in the germline V gene (reference sequence). V lost 5 bases and J 0 bases, leaving 8 bases between the germline ends. This CDR3 has 15 amino acids. The CDR3 is CATSPQLSGANVLTF. CDR3 bases: TGTGCCACCAGCCCACAGCTCTCTGGGGCCAACGTCCTGACTTTC.

This clone has more than one count but fewer than ten. The CDR3 sequence: CASSLQGAGNTIYF. CDR3 nucleotide sequence: TGTGCCAGCAGTTTACAGGGGGCTGGAAACACCATATATTTT. This chain uses TRBV28 with TRBJ1-3; 7 bases agree with TRBD1. The ends lost 2 bases at V and 2 bases at J; junction bases unmatched: 0. The CDR3 has 14 amino acids. Germline V gene data show CDR1 as MDHEN and CDR2 as SYDVKM.

V is TRBV5-1 and J is TRBJ2-2, with no clear D. The CDR3 sequence is 16 residues long. V was clipped by 0 bases and J by 5 bases, with 14 bases between them. CDR1 SGHRS and CDR2 YFSETQ come from the germline V gene. In DNA form, the CDR3 reads TGCGCCAGCAGCTTGGTCGTCAGCAGAAATACCGGGGAGCTGTTTTTT. It encodes CASSLVVSRNTGELFF.